Below are 17 T cell receptor beta chains sequenced from a single sample in a study of memory B cells and T cells in multiple sclerosis. The repertoire was sequenced with immunoSEQ multiplex PCR; TCRdb's copy has only in-frame clones and lacks some. This table holds 30,000 to 40,000 clones, around 86% found once. Separate sequencing covered autoproliferating (CFSE-dim) and non-proliferating (CFSE-high) T cells from stimulus-free culture. Cultures began with about 45 million CFSE-labeled PBMCs, unstimulated for 7 days, with replicate wells pooled. These receptors have no known antigen. Sequencing was performed on PBMCs from blood kept in culture. These receptors were obtained from a human donor with multiple sclerosis.

The CDR3 DNA sequence: TGTGCCAGCAGTCCCAAAATCAGGAGCTCCTACGAGCAGTACTTC. It codes for CASSPKIRSSYEQYF. V gene TRBV27 combines with J gene TRBJ2-7, with D uncertain. Trimming pared 5 bases from V and 0 bases from J, leaving 14 bases between. This CDR3 region has 15 residues. Germline lookup yields CDR1 MNHEY and CDR2 SMNVEV (reference sequence).

The rearrangement uses TRBV5-1 and TRBJ1-2, with D possibly being TRBD1 (6 bases). This CDR3 region has 16 residues. V was trimmed by 5 bases and J by 0 bases, leaving 17 bases between them. The germline V gene encodes CDR1 SGHRS and CDR2 YFSETQ. The CDR3 protein is CASRALAGTTNYGYTF. CDR3 in DNA: TGCGCCAGCAGGGCCCTAGCCGGGACAACTAACTATGGCTACACCTTC. The full variable domain, its missing parts supplied by reference TRBV5-1 and TRBJ1-2, is KAGVTQTPRYLIKTRGQQVTLSCSPISGHRSVSWYQQTPGQGLQFLFEYFSETQRNKGNFPGRFSGRQFSNSRSEMNVSTLELGDSALYLCASRALAGTTNYGYTFGSGTRLTVV.

The V call is TRBV9, the J call TRBJ2-7, with a weak D call TRBD1 (6 bases). Trimming removed 3 bases at V and 6 bases at J, with 22 bases between. The length of the CDR3 is 16 residues. Germline CDR1 SGDLS, CDR2 YYNGEE. The CDR3 bases are TGTGCCAGCAGCGCATCTCAGGGGCCATGGGTGGGCGAGCAGTACTTC. Protein: CASSASQGPWVGEQYF.

The V gene is TRBV2, the J gene TRBJ1-1, with 7 bases identical to TRBD1. J gave up 3 bases and V 1 base, and 11 bases lay outside the gene matches. Germline values: CDR1 SNHLY, CDR2 FYNNEI. The CDR3 has 17 amino acids. The CDR3 nucleotides read TGTGCCAGCAGTGAAGATTCAGGAGGGGGCGCGGACACTGAAGCTTTCTTT. The encoded protein is CASSEDSGGGADTEAFF.

The chain employs TRBV7-9 and TRBJ2-5; D is undetermined. V shed 1 base and J shed 1 base, with 7 bases lying between them. The length of the CDR3 is 14 residues. Looked up from germline, CDR1 is SEHNR and CDR2 is FQNEAQ (reference sequence). The CDR3 here is CASSLGGSQETQYF. For the CDR3, the DNA is TGTGCCAGCAGCTTAGGTGGCAGCCAAGAGACCCAGTACTTC.

This clone was seen just once. The rearrangement links TRBV6-9 to TRBJ2-5; 7 bases fit TRBD2. Germline values: CDR1 MNHGY, CDR2 SVAAGI. V shed 4 bases and J 3 bases; nucleotides not matched to a gene: 14. The CDR3 has 17 residues. DNA for the CDR3: TGTGCCAGCAGTTGCTATATTTGCGGGAGCCTGGAAGAGACCCAGTACTTC. This gives the protein CASSCYICGSLEETQYF.

The gene calls are TRBV5-1 and TRBJ2-7; the D is unclear. CDR3 size: 13 residues. Per germline, CDR1 SGHRS and CDR2 YFSETQ. V shed 3 bases and J shed 1 base, with 8 bases lying between them. CDR3 sequence (DNA): TGCGCCAGCAGCTACGTACCTTCCTACGAGCAGTACTTC. It codes for CASSYVPSYEQYF. The variable domain in full, with the rest retrieved from reference TRBV5-1 and TRBJ2-7, is KAGVTQTPRYLIKTRGQQVTLSCSPISGHRSVSWYQQTPGQGLQFLFEYFSETQRNKGNFPGRFSGRQFSNSRSEMNVSTLELGDSALYLCASSYVPSYEQYFGPGTRLTVT.

This chain connects TRBV27 to TRBJ2-6; TRBD1 matches at 10 bases. Trimming at V came to 1 base and at J to 0 bases, leaving 6 bases not matched to a gene. Per germline, CDR1 MNHEY and CDR2 SMNVEV (reference sequence). The CDR3 covers 19 residues. The CDR3 bases are TGTGCCAGCAGTTTATGGACAGGGGGTCTAAACTCTGGGGCCAACGTCCTGACTTTC. Amino acid sequence: CASSLWTGGLNSGANVLTF. Looking up the rest from reference TRBV27 and TRBJ2-6 gives the full variable domain: EAQVTQNPRYLITVTGKKLTVTCSQNMNHEYMSWYRQDPGLGLRQIYYSMNVEVTDKGDVPEGYKVSRKEKRNFPLILESPSPNQTSLYFCASSLWTGGLNSGANVLTFGAGSRLTVL.

The chain is built from TRBV7-2 and TRBJ2-5; D may be TRBD2 (6 bases). The CDR3 contains 14 residues. Germline V lookup: CDR1 SGHTA, CDR2 FQGNSA. V lost 2 bases to trimming and J lost 4 bases, with 11 bases between them. The DNA of the CDR3 is TGTGCCAGCAGCTTATATGCCGGGAGAGAGACCCAGTACTTC. Its protein product is CASSLYAGRETQYF.

This chain uses TRBV27 with TRBJ2-6; possible D gene TRBD1, 5 bases. The germline gives CDR1 MNHEY, CDR2 SMNVEV (reference sequence). The CDR3 runs to 15 residues. With 4 bases removed from V and 4 bases from J, the gap between germline ends came to 11 bases. CDR3 protein: CASSSDRTGANVLTF. In nucleotides, the CDR3 is TGTGCCAGCAGTTCCGACAGAACCGGGGCCAACGTCCTGACTTTC. Together with reference TRBV27 and TRBJ2-6, the CDR3 gives the full variable domain: EAQVTQNPRYLITVTGKKLTVTCSQNMNHEYMSWYRQDPGLGLRQIYYSMNVEVTDKGDVPEGYKVSRKEKRNFPLILESPSPNQTSLYFCASSSDRTGANVLTFGAGSRLTVL.

In this sample, this clone turned up a few times. The DNA for the CDR3 is TGTGCCAGCAGCTTAGCGGGGGGCATAGCCAAAAACATTCAGTACTTC. Its protein product is CASSLAGGIAKNIQYF. The V call is TRBV5-4, the J call TRBJ2-4, with 9 bases lining up with TRBD2. Germline V lookup: CDR1 SGHNT, CDR2 YYREEE (reference sequence). This CDR3 has 16 residues. Germline trimming cut 2 bases from V and 0 bases from J; bases unmatched to any gene: 3. Full variable domain (rest looked up from reference TRBV5-4 and TRBJ2-4): ETGVTQSPTHLIKTRGQQVTLRCSSQSGHNTVSWYQQALGQGPQFIFQYYREEENGRGNFPPRFSGLQFPNYSSELNVNALELDDSALYLCASSLAGGIAKNIQYFGAGTRLSVL.

V usage is TRBV5-1 and J usage is TRBJ1-4; 8 bases match TRBD1. This CDR3 contains 15 residues. The V segment lost 0 bases and the J segment 2 bases; nucleotides outside the gene matches: 0. Germline CDR1 is SGHRS and CDR2 is YFSETQ. In DNA form, the CDR3 reads TGCGCCAGCAGCTTGGGGGACAGGACTAATGAAAAACTGTTTTTT. This codes for CASSLGDRTNEKLFF.

This chain connects TRBV28 to TRBJ1-3; the D gene is possibly TRBD1 (5 bases). Germline lookup yields CDR1 MDHEN and CDR2 SYDVKM. V was shortened by 4 bases and J by 0 bases, with 10 bases between the two germline ends. The CDR3 sequence is 15 residues long. This CDR3 is CASSSGHSSGNTIYF. The CDR3 nucleotides read TGTGCCAGCAGTTCCGGACACAGCTCTGGAAACACCATATATTTT.

This sequence joins TRBV5-4 and TRBJ2-7; 9 nucleotides agree with TRBD1. The J segment lost 4 bases and the V segment lost 4 bases, leaving 12 bases of the junction unmatched. This CDR3 region has 16 residues. CDR1 is SGHNT, CDR2 YYREEE, per germline (reference sequence). CDR3 amino acids: CASSGRGKDRGYEQYF. In DNA form, the CDR3 reads TGTGCCAGCAGCGGCAGGGGGAAGGACAGGGGATACGAGCAGTACTTC.

This chain connects TRBV5-1 to TRBJ1-1, with D tentatively TRBD1 (6 bases). V was cut by 0 bases and J by 1 base, with 19 bases left in between. The CDR3 loop spans 18 amino acids. Germline CDR1 SGHRS, CDR2 YFSETQ. CDR3: CASSLAPWRVQGNTEAFF. The CDR3 DNA reads TGCGCCAGCAGCTTGGCACCCTGGAGAGTACAGGGGAACACTGAAGCTTTCTTT.

The chain links TRBV2 to TRBJ2-1, with 7 positions matching TRBD1. The CDR3 is 16 amino acids. From germline, CDR1 is SNHLY and CDR2 FYNNEI. Trimming cost V 4 bases and J 0 bases; bases outside gene matches: 6. This CDR3 is CASSARTGPSYNEQFF. In nucleotides, the CDR3 is TGTGCCAGCAGTGCCCGGACAGGTCCCTCCTACAATGAGCAGTTCTTC.

The chain couples TRBV9 to TRBJ1-4; D not resolved. The CDR3 is 16 amino acids. V was clipped by 0 bases and J by 4 bases, with 13 bases between them. The germline gives CDR1 SGDLS, CDR2 YYNGEE. CDR3 residues: CASSVEAGGSNEKLFF. CDR3 DNA sequence: TGTGCCAGCAGCGTAGAAGCGGGCGGCAGTAATGAAAAACTGTTTTTT.